The present T cell receptor beta chain was sequenced within a study of CD8 T cells in ankylosing spondylitis. Broader study findings: Reported data indicate significant enrichment of disease-linked clones within matched ankylosing spondylitis synovial fluid. Seemingly characteristic of ankylosing spondylitis blood was a TCR beta motif consisting of under ten highly homologous variants.

Construction of TCR beta libraries was performed using quantitative 5'-RACE with molecular barcodes. MiXCR, run by TCRdb on the 5' RACE reads, gives a single entry per CDR3 protein. Here the sample spans roughly 700,000 distinct CDR3 sequences, 19% being singletons. Germline values: CDR1 SGHRS, CDR2 YFSETQ. Germline trimming cut 2 bases from V and 5 bases from J; bases unmatched to any gene: 6. This CDR3 comprises 16 residues. Of note for this clonotype: What it binds is not known.

The chain uses TRBV5-1 and TRBJ1-5; 11 bases fit TRBD1. The sequence derives from a male donor with ankylosing spondylitis. The sequenced sample was blood, either unsorted or a sorted T cell fraction (not recorded which). CDR3 sequence reads: CASSFLPGQGDQPQHF. CDR3 DNA: TGCGCCAGCAGCTTTCTTCCGGGACAGGGGGATCAGCCCCAGCATTTT. Full variable domain (outside the CDR3, taken from reference TRBV5-1 and TRBJ1-5): KAGVTQTPRYLIKTRGQQVTLSCSPISGHRSVSWYQQTPGQGLQFLFEYFSETQRNKGNFPGRFSGRQFSNSRSEMNVSTLELGDSALYLCASSFLPGQGDQPQHFGDGTRLSIL.